This TCR beta chain was identified during a study of identical twins. MiXCR was run by TCRdb on the 5' RACE reads, yielding one entry per CDR3 protein. The repertoire consists of around 530,000 distinct CDR3 sequences, with 13% to 15% occurring once and the leading ten covering roughly 0.44%. Between the trimmed V and J ends, which lost 3 bases and 1 base, there was a span of 13 bases. Germline values: CDR1 DFQATT, CDR2 SNEGSKA (reference sequence). CDR3 size: 15 residues. These same data were also listed under a study on yellow fever vaccine responses in identical twins.

This receptor was obtained from a woman aged 18-29 years in good health. The chain combines TRBV20-1 with TRBJ1-5, with D possibly matching TRBD1 (5 bases). Sequenced sample: CD4+ T cells sorted from blood. The CDR3 region is CSARVTGGSNQPQHF. CDR3 DNA sequence: TGCAGTGCTAGGGTAACAGGTGGGAGCAATCAGCCCCAGCATTTT.